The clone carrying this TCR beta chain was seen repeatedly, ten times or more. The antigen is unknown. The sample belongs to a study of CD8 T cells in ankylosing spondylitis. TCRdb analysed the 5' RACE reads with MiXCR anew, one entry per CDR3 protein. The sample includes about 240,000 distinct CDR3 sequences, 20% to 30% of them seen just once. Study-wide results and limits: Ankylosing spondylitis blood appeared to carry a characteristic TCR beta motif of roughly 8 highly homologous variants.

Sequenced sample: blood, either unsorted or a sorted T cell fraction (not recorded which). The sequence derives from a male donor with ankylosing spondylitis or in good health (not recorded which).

The CDR3 nucleotides are TGCAGCGTTGATGCAGGTCCCGAGACCCAGTACTTC. Its translation is CSVDAGPETQYF. This sequence joins TRBV29-1 and TRBJ2-5; the D is unclear. The V end lost 3 bases, the J end lost 5 bases, and 10 bases lay between the germline ends. There are 12 residues in the CDR3. Germline loops: CDR1 SQVTM, CDR2 ANQGSEA.